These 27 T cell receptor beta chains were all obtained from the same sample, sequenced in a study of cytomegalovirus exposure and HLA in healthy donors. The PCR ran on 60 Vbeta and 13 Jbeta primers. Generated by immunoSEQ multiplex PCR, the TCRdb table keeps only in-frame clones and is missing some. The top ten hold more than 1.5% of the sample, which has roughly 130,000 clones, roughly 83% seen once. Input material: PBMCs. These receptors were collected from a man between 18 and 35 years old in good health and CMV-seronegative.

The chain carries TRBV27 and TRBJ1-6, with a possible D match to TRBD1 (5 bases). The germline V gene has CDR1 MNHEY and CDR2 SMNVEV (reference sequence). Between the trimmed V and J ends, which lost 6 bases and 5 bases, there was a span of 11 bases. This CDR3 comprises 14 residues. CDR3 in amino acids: CASRDRTNNSPLHF. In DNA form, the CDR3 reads TGTGCCAGCAGAGACAGAACTAATAATTCACCCCTCCACTTT.

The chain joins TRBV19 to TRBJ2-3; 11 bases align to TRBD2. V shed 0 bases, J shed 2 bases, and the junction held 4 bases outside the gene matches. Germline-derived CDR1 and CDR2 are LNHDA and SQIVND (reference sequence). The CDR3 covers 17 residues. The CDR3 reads CASSIEKTSGNTDTQYF. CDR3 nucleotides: TGTGCCAGTAGTATAGAGAAGACTAGCGGGAACACAGATACGCAGTATTTT.

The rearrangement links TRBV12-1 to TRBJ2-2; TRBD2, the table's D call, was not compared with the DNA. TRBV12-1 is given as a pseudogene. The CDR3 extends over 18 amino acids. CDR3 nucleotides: TGTGCCAGGCCTTTTGGACTAGCGGGTCCCGCGAACACCGGGGAGCTGTTTTTT. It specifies CARPFGLAGPANTGELFF.

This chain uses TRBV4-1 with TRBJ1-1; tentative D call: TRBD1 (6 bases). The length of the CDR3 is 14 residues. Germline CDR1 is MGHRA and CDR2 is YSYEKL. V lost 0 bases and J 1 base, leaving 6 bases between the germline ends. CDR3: CASSQETGNTEAFF. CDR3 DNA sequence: TGCGCCAGCAGCCAAGAGACAGGGAACACTGAAGCTTTCTTT.

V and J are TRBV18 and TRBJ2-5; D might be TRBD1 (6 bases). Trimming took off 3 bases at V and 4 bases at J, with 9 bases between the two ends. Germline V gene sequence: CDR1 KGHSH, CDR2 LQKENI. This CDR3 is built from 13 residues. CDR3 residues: CASSPPGAETQYF. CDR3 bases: TGTGCCAGCTCACCGCCAGGGGCAGAGACCCAGTACTTC.

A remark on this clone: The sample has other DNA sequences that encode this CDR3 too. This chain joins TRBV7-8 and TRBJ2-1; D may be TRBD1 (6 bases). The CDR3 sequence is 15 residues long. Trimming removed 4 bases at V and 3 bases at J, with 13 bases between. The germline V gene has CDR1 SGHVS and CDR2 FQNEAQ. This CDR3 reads CASSYNGGFYNEQFF. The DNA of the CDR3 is TGTGCCAGCAGCTACAATGGGGGCTTCTACAATGAGCAGTTCTTC. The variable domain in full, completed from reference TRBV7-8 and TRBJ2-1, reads GAGVSQSPRYKVAKRGQDVALRCDPISGHVSLFWYQQALGQGPEFLTYFQNEAQLDKSGLPSDRFFAERPEGSVSTLKIQRTQQEDSAVYLCASSYNGGFYNEQFFGPGTRLTVL.

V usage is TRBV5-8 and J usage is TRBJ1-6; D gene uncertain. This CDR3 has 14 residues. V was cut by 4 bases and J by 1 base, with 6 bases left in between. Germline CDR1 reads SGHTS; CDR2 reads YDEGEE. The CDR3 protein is CASSGTSYNSPLHF. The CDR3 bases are TGTGCCAGCAGCGGTACTTCCTATAATTCACCCCTCCACTTT.

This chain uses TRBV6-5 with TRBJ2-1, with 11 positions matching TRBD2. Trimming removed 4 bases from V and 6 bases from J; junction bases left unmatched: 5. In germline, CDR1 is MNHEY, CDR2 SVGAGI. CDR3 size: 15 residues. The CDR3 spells CASSWILAGVNEQFF. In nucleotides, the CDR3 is TGTGCCAGCAGTTGGATACTAGCGGGAGTCAATGAGCAGTTCTTC.

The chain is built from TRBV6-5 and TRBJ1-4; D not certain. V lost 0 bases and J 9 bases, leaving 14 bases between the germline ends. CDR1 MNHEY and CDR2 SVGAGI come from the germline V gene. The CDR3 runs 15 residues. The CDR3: CASSYSKLGGQKLFF. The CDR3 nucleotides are TGTGCCAGCAGTTACTCGAAGCTGGGAGGGCAAAAACTGTTTTTT.

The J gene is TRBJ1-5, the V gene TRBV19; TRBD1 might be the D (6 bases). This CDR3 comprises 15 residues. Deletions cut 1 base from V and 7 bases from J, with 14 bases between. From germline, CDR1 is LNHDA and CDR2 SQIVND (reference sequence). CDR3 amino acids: CASSIVGGARQPQHF. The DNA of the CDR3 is TGTGCCAGTAGTATAGTCGGGGGGGCGCGGCAGCCCCAGCATTTT.

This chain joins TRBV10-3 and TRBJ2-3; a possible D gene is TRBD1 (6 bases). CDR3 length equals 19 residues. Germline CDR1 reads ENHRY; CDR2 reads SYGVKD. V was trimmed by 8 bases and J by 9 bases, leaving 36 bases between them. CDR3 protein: CAIPRQIVEGDPSHGTQYF. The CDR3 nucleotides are TGTGCCATCCCTAGACAGATTGTAGAGGGGGACCCCTCACATGGAACGCAGTATTTT.

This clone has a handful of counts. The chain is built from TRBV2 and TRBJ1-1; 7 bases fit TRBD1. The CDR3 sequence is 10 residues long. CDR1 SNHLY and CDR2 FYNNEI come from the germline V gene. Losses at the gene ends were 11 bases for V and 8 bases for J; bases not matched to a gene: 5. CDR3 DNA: TGTGCCGGATCGACAGGGGAAGCTTTCTTT. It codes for CAGSTGEAFF.

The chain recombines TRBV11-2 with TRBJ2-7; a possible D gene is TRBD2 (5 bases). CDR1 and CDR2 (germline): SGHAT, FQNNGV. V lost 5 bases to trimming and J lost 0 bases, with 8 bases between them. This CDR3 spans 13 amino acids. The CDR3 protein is CASSRGLSYEQYV. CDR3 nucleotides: TGTGCCAGCAGCCGCGGACTCTCCTACGAGCAGTACGTC.

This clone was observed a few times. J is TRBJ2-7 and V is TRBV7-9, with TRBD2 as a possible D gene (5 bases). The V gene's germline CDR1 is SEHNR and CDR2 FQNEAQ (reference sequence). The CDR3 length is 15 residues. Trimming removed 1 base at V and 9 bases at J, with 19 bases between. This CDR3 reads CASSLDSLTRRGQYF. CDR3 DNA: TGTGCCAGCAGCTTAGATTCCTTGACCCGTCGGGGGCAGTACTTC.

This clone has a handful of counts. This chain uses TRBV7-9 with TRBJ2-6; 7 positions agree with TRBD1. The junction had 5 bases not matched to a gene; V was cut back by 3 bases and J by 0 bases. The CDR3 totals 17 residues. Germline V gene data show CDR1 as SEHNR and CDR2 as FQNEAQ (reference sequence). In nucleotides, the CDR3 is TGTGCCAGCAGCTTTTGGACAGGCTCCTCTGGGGCCAACGTCCTGACTTTC. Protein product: CASSFWTGSSGANVLTF.

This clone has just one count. In nucleotides, the CDR3 is TGTGCCACCAGCAGAGTCATGCTCAGGGTCCCCAGAGAATCCTCGAACACCGGGGAGCTGTTTTTT. Its protein product is CATSRVMLRVPRESSNTGELFF. This sequence joins TRBV15 and TRBJ2-2; D perhaps matches TRBD1 (5 bases). This CDR3 is built from 22 residues. The V gene lost 1 base and the J gene lost 0 bases, with 27 bases spanning the gap. The germline V gene encodes CDR1 LNHNV and CDR2 YYDKDF (reference sequence).

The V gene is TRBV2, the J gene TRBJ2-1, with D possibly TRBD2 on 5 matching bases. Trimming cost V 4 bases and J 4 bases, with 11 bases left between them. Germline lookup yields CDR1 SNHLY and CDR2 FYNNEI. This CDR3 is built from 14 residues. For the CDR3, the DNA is TGTGCCAGCAGTGGTAGGACTGCATACAATGAGCAGTTCTTC. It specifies CASSGRTAYNEQFF.

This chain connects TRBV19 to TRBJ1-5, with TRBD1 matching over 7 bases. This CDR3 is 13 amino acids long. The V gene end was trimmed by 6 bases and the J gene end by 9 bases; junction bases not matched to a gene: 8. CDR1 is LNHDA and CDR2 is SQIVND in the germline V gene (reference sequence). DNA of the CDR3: TGTGCCAGTAGCAGACAGGGAGCCATGCCCCAGCATTTT. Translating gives CASSRQGAMPQHF.

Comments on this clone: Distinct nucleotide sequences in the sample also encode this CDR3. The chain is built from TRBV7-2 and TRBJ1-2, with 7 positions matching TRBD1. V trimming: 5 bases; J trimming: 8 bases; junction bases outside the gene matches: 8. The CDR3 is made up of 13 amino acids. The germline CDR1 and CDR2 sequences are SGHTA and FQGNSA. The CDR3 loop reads CASSPRQGRGYTF. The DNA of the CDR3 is TGTGCCAGCAGCCCTCGACAGGGTAGGGGCTACACCTTC.

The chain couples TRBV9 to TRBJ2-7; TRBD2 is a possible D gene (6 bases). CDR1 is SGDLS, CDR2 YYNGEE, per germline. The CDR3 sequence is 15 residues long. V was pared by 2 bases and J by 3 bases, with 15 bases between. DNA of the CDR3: TGTGCCAGCAGCGTGGCGGGACTCCCCGACTACGAGCAGTACTTC. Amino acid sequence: CASSVAGLPDYEQYF.

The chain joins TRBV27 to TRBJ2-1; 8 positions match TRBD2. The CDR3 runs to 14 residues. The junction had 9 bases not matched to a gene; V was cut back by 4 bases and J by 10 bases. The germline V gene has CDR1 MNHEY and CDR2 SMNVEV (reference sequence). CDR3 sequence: CASSSKREIPEQFF. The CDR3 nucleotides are TGTGCCAGCAGTTCAAAGCGGGAGATTCCCGAGCAGTTCTTC.

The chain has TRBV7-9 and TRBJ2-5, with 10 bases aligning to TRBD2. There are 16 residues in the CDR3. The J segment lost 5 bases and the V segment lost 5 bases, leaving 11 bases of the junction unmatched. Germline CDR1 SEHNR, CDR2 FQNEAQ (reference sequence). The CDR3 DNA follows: TGTGCCAGCAGCCCTAAGCGGGAGGGGTTGAGGGAGACCCAGTACTTC. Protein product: CASSPKREGLRETQYF.

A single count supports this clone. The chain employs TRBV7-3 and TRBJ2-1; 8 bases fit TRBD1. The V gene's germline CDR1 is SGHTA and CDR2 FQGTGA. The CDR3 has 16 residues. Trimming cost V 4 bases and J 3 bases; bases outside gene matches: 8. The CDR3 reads CASSSTGTGFYNEQFF. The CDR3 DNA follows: TGTGCCAGCAGCTCTACCGGGACAGGTTTCTACAATGAGCAGTTCTTC.

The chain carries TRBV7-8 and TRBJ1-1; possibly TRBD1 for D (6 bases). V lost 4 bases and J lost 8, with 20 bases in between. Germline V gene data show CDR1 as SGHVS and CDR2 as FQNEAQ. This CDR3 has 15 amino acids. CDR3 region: CASSYLVGQSREAFF. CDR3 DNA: TGTGCCAGCAGCTACCTCGTTGGACAGTCGCGCGAAGCTTTCTTT.

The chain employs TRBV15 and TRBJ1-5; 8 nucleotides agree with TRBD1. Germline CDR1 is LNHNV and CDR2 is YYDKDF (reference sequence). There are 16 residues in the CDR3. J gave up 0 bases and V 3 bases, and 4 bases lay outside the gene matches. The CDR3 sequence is CATSRKTGVSNQPQHF. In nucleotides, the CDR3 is TGTGCCACCAGCAGGAAGACAGGGGTTAGCAATCAGCCCCAGCATTTT.

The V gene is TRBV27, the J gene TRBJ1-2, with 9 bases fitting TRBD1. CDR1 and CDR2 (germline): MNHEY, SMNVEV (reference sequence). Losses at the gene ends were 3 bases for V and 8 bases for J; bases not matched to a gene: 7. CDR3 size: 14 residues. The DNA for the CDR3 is TGTGCCAGCAGTTTCCAGGACAGGGGTAAAGGCTACACCTTC. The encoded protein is CASSFQDRGKGYTF.

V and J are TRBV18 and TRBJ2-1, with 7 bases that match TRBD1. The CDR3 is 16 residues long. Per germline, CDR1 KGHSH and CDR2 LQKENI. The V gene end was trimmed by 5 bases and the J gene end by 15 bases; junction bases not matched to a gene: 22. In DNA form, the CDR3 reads TGTGCCAGCTCAGACGGACAGGCGCTTCTAAAAGGCGGGCCGTTCTTC. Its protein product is CASSDGQALLKGGPFF. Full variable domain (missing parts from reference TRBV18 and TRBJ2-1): NAGVMQNPRHLVRRRGQEARLRCSPMKGHSHVYWYRQLPEEGLKFMVYLQKENIIDESGMPKERFSAEFPKEGPSILRIQQVVRGDSAAYFCASSDGQALLKGGPFFGPGTRLTVL.